The next 11 T cell receptor beta chains were all read from a single sample in a study of blood T cell repertoires in COVID-19. Data came from immunoSEQ multiplex PCR; TCRdb stores just in-frame clones and leaves some out. The sample consists of around 69,000 clones, roughly 81% of them appearing once. Sequencing was performed on peripheral blood. The origin of the receptors is a woman aged 70-85 years with acute or convalescent COVID-19.

This clone was found once. The CDR3 nucleotides read TGTGCCAGCAGTTACAGGAGGGCGGGGTATGGCTACACCTTC. As protein: CASSYRRAGYGYTF. This chain links TRBV6-5 with TRBJ1-2, with no clear D. This CDR3 spans 14 amino acids. V lost 2 bases and J lost 5, with 12 bases in between. Looked up from germline, CDR1 is MNHEY and CDR2 is SVGAGI.

The chain employs TRBV3-1 (or the pseudogene TRBV3-2) and TRBJ1-2; D gene ambiguous. Trimming took off 1 base at V and 1 base at J, with 4 bases between the two ends. The CDR3 spans 13 residues. The germline gives CDR1 LGHDT, CDR2 YNNKEL (reference sequence). In nucleotides, the CDR3 is TGTGCCAGCAGCCAAGGTCGTAACTATGGCTACACCTTC. This encodes CASSQGRNYGYTF.

The chain's CDR3 is CASGSTGGGNQPQHF. CDR3 DNA: TGTGCCAGCGGTTCGACAGGGGGCGGCAATCAGCCCCAGCATTTT. The V gene is TRBV6-5, the J gene TRBJ1-5; 10 bases agree with TRBD1. The V gene's germline CDR1 is MNHEY and CDR2 SVGAGI. CDR3 length equals 15 residues. The V and J ends lost 8 bases and 2 bases, in that order; junction bases with no gene match: 6.

This clone was counted a single time. This rearrangement joins TRBV5-1 to TRBJ1-1; D remains unclear. Germline V lookup: CDR1 SGHRS, CDR2 YFSETQ. The CDR3 has 13 residues. The ends were cut back, 5 bases at V and 3 bases at J, with 11 bases in the middle. The CDR3 loop is CASRGQTYTEAFF. In DNA form, the CDR3 reads TGCGCCAGCAGGGGCCAGACGTACACTGAAGCTTTCTTT.

The V gene is TRBV7-2, the J gene TRBJ1-2; TRBD1 matches 7 bases. The length of the CDR3 is 15 residues. J was trimmed by 5 bases and V by 5 bases; bases with no gene match: 11. The V gene's germline CDR1 is SGHTA and CDR2 FQGNSA. For the CDR3, the DNA is TGTGCCAGCAGCCCAGAGACGACAGGGCCATATGGCTACACCTTC. It specifies CASSPETTGPYGYTF.

The chain links TRBV18 to TRBJ1-2; tentatively, D is TRBD1 (6 bases). Germline lookup yields CDR1 KGHSH and CDR2 LQKENI. This CDR3 contains 12 residues. V was pared by 3 bases and J by 11 bases, with 13 bases between. The CDR3: CASSPDSPWYTF. CDR3 DNA sequence: TGTGCCAGCTCACCGGACAGTCCTTGGTACACCTTC.

As to this clone: This specimen includes other DNA sequences encoding the same CDR3. This chain uses TRBV28 with TRBJ2-3; TRBD2 agrees at 12 bases. This CDR3 comprises 16 residues. The V gene's germline CDR1 is MDHEN and CDR2 SYDVKM. Trimming at V came to 6 bases and at J to 2 bases, leaving 6 bases not matched to a gene. This CDR3 is CASSTRTSGVTDTQYF. In DNA form, the CDR3 reads TGTGCCAGCAGCACCCGGACTAGCGGGGTCACAGATACGCAGTATTTT.

The chain joins TRBV19 to TRBJ2-1; 11 bases agree with TRBD2. Trimming at V came to 5 bases and at J to 13 bases, leaving 13 bases not matched to a gene. Germline lookup yields CDR1 LNHDA and CDR2 SQIVND (reference sequence). The CDR3 is 15 amino acids. This CDR3 is CASSPALTSGSYQFF. In nucleotides, the CDR3 is TGTGCCAGTAGTCCAGCACTAACTAGCGGGAGCTACCAGTTCTTC. Full variable domain (missing parts from reference TRBV19 and TRBJ2-1): DGGITQSPKYLFRKEGQNVTLSCEQNLNHDAMYWYRQDPGQGLRLIYYSQIVNDFQKGDIAEGYSVSREKKESFPLTVTSAQKNPTAFYLCASSPALTSGSYQFFGPGTRLTVL.

This rearrangement joins TRBV28 to TRBJ2-3, with 10 bases fitting TRBD2. The germline CDR1 and CDR2 sequences are MDHEN and SYDVKM. This CDR3 has 16 amino acids. J gave up 4 bases and V 3 bases, and 7 bases lay outside the gene matches. The CDR3 is CASSFLAGAKADTQYF. In DNA, the CDR3 is TGTGCCAGCAGTTTCCTAGCGGGAGCTAAGGCAGATACGCAGTATTTT.

The rearrangement links TRBV7-8 to TRBJ2-7, with 13 nucleotides matching TRBD2. The V gene end was trimmed by 10 bases and the J gene end by 5 bases; junction bases not matched to a gene: 5. There are 13 residues in the CDR3. Germline CDR1 reads SGHVS; CDR2 reads FQNEAQ. CDR3 loop: CATLGTSGNEQYF. The CDR3 DNA reads TGTGCCACTTTAGGGACTAGCGGGAACGAGCAGTACTTC.

This chain uses TRBV9 with TRBJ1-5, with a weak D call TRBD1 (6 bases). Between the trimmed V and J ends, which lost 3 bases and 7 bases, there was a span of 11 bases. Germline CDR1 and CDR2: SGDLS and YYNGEE. The CDR3 covers 13 residues. CDR3 DNA sequence: TGTGCCAGCAGCGCAACAGGGAGACAGCCCCAGCATTTT. It yields the protein CASSATGRQPQHF. Full variable domain (outside the CDR3, taken from reference TRBV9 and TRBJ1-5): DSGVTQTPKHLITATGQRVTLRCSPRSGDLSVYWYQQSLDQGLQFLIQYYNGEERAKGNILERFSAQQFPDLHSELNLSSLELGDSALYFCASSATGRQPQHFGDGTRLSIL.